The next 10 T cell receptor beta chains were all read from a single sample in a study of technical replicates of blood from several donors (dated by TCRdb to the late 2010s). The library was produced with the immunoSEQ multiplex PCR assay. TCRdb provides this immuneACCESS table in a form limited to in-frame rearrangements. Some clones are lacking; in checked studies, under half of them reflect an unresolved V gene, and why the rest are absent is not known. Here the sample has fewer than 75,000 clones; roughly 90% occur a single time. Of the sample, 3.5% to 5% is held by the ten largest clones. The sequenced sample was PBMCs. The source is a human donor in good health. Some clones in this sample may be carry-over from other donors' samples.

The V call is TRBV5-1, the J call TRBJ2-5, with TRBD1 matching over 8 bases. There are 15 residues in the CDR3. The ends lost 5 bases at V and 0 bases at J; junction bases unmatched: 6. The germline gives CDR1 SGHRS, CDR2 YFSETQ. The DNA for the CDR3 is TGCGCCAGCAGACAAACAGGGGGGTACCAAGAGACCCAGTACTTC. Its protein is CASRQTGGYQETQYF.

This sequence joins TRBV5-1 and TRBJ2-3, with TRBD2 matching over 16 bases. In germline, CDR1 is SGHRS, CDR2 YFSETQ. V was pared by 4 bases and J by 5 bases, with 10 bases of the junction left unmatched. This CDR3 comprises 18 residues. CDR3 sequence reads: CASSGTGTSGRAGDTQYF. CDR3 nucleotides: TGCGCCAGCAGCGGTACCGGGACTAGCGGGAGGGCCGGAGATACGCAGTATTTT. Looking up the rest from reference TRBV5-1 and TRBJ2-3 gives the full variable domain: KAGVTQTPRYLIKTRGQQVTLSCSPISGHRSVSWYQQTPGQGLQFLFEYFSETQRNKGNFPGRFSGRQFSNSRSEMNVSTLELGDSALYLCASSGTGTSGRAGDTQYFGPGTRLTVL.

The rearrangement links TRBV2 to TRBJ2-3, with D possibly TRBD2 on 5 matching bases. Trimming removed 6 bases at V and 1 base at J, with 11 bases between. The germline gives CDR1 SNHLY, CDR2 FYNNEI. There are 14 residues in the CDR3. CDR3 sequence: CASRVGKGTDTQYF. CDR3 sequence (DNA): TGTGCCAGCAGGGTCGGGAAGGGCACAGATACGCAGTATTTT.

The V and J genes are TRBV5-4 and TRBJ1-2; no reliable D call. This CDR3 is built from 12 residues. Looked up from germline, CDR1 is SGHNT and CDR2 is YYREEE (reference sequence). V was clipped by 4 bases and J by 5 bases, with 9 bases between them. The CDR3 protein is CASSTDKYGYTF. In DNA form, the CDR3 reads TGTGCCAGCAGCACAGATAAGTATGGCTACACCTTC.

CDR3 in amino acids: CASSLVPAGGVYNEQFF. CDR3 coding DNA: TGTGCCAGCAGCTTAGTCCCAGCGGGTGGTGTCTACAATGAGCAGTTCTTC. This rearrangement joins TRBV7-6 to TRBJ2-1, with D tentatively TRBD2 (6 bases). CDR1 and CDR2 from the germline V gene are SGHVS and FNYEAQ. V lost 1 base to trimming and J lost 3 bases, with 16 bases between them. This CDR3 comprises 17 residues.

The chain has TRBV14 and TRBJ2-7; perhaps TRBD2 as D (5 bases). V lost 4 bases to trimming and J lost 5 bases, with 15 bases between them. Looked up from germline, CDR1 is SGHDN and CDR2 is FVKESK. This CDR3 has 14 amino acids. DNA for the CDR3: TGTGCCAGCAGCCGCGAAGGGAGAATCAACGAGCAGTACTTC. This sequence encodes CASSREGRINEQYF.

This chain connects TRBV7-9 to TRBJ2-7; perhaps TRBD1 as D (6 bases). CDR1 is SEHNR and CDR2 is FQNEAQ in the germline V gene (reference sequence). V gave up 1 base and J gave up 4 bases, with 17 bases separating them. The CDR3 runs to 16 residues. DNA for the CDR3: TGTGCCAGCAGCTTAGTATCAGGGGCGACTCATTACGAGCAGTACTTC. It specifies CASSLVSGATHYEQYF.

The genes are TRBV7-9 and TRBJ2-3, with a tentative D call TRBD1 (6 bases). Trimming took 5 bases from V and 3 from J, leaving 12 bases between them. Germline values: CDR1 SEHNR, CDR2 FQNEAQ (reference sequence). The CDR3 length is 14 residues. CDR3 loop: CASSPGQPTDTQYF. CDR3 in DNA: TGTGCCAGCAGCCCTGGACAGCCAACAGATACGCAGTATTTT. Drawing the rest from reference TRBV7-9 and TRBJ2-3, the complete variable domain is DTGVSQNPRHKITKRGQNVTFRCDPISEHNRLYWYRQTLGQGPEFLTYFQNEAQLEKSRLLSDRFSAERPKGSFSTLEIQRTEQGDSAMYLCASSPGQPTDTQYFGPGTRLTVL.

The chain links TRBV5-6 to TRBJ1-3, with D unresolved. With 0 bases removed from V and 0 bases from J, the gap between germline ends came to 10 bases. Germline CDR1 SGHDT, CDR2 YYEEEE. The CDR3 loop spans 16 amino acids. The CDR3 protein is CASSLGTMSSGNTIYF. Here the CDR3 DNA reads TGTGCCAGCAGCTTGGGAACCATGAGCTCTGGAAACACCATATATTTT.

The chain recombines TRBV11-1 with TRBJ2-5, with D maybe TRBD1 (6 bases). The germline gives CDR1 SGHAT, CDR2 FQDESV (reference sequence). The CDR3 is 14 amino acids. The V gene lost 3 bases and the J gene lost 1 base, with 9 bases spanning the gap. CDR3 coding DNA: TGTGCCAGCAGCTTCCGGACAGTCCAAGAGACCCAGTACTTC. This translates into CASSFRTVQETQYF. The full variable domain, with the rest looked up from reference TRBV11-1 and TRBJ2-5, is EAEVAQSPRYKITEKSQAVAFWCDPISGHATLYWYRQILGQGPELLVQFQDESVVDDSQLPKDRFSAERLKGVDSTLKIQPAELGDSAMYLCASSFRTVQETQYFGPGTRLLVL.